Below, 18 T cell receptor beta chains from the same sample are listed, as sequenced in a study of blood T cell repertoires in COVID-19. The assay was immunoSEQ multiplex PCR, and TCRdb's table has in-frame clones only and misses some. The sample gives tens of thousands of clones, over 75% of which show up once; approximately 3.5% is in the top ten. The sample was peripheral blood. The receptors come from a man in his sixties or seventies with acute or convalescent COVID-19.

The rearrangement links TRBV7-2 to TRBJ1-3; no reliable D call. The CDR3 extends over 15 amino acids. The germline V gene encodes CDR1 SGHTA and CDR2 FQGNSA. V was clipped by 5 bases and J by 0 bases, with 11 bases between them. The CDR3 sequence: CASSLGRNSGNTIYF. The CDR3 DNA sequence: TGTGCCAGCAGCCTAGGGAGAAACTCTGGAAACACCATATATTTT.

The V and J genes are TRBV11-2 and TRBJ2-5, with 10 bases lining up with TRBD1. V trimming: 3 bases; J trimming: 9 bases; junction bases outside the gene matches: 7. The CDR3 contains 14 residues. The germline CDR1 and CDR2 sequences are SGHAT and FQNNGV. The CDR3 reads CASSFPGQGLSQYF. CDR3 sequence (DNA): TGTGCCAGCAGCTTCCCGGGACAGGGGTTGTCCCAGTACTTC. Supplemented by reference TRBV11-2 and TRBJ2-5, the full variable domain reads EAGVAQSPRYKIIEKRQSVAFWCNPISGHATLYWYQQILGQGPKLLIQFQNNGVVDDSQLPKDRFSAERLKGVDSTLKIQPAKLEDSAVYLCASSFPGQGLSQYFGPGTRLLVL.

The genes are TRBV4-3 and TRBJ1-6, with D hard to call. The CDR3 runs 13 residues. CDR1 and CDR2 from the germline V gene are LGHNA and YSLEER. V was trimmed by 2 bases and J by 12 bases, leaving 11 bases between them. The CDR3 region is CASSQIARGPLHF. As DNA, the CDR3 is TGCGCCAGCAGCCAAATTGCCCGCGGACCCCTCCACTTT.

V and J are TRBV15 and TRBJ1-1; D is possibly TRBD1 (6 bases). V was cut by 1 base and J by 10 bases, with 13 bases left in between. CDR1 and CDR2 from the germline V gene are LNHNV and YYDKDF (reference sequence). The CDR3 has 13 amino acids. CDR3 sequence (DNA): TGTGCCACCAGCAGAGGTCGGGGGGCTCGAGCTTTCTTT. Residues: CATSRGRGARAFF.

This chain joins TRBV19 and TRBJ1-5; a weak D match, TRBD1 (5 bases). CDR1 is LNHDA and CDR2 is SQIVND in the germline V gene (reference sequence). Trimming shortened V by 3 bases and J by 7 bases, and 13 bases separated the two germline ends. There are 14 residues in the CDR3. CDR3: CASSMGGVGQPQHF. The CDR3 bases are TGTGCCAGTAGTATGGGAGGGGTAGGGCAGCCCCAGCATTTT. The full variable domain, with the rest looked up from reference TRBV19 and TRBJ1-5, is DGGITQSPKYLFRKEGQNVTLSCEQNLNHDAMYWYRQDPGQGLRLIYYSQIVNDFQKGDIAEGYSVSREKKESFPLTVTSAQKNPTAFYLCASSMGGVGQPQHFGDGTRLSIL.

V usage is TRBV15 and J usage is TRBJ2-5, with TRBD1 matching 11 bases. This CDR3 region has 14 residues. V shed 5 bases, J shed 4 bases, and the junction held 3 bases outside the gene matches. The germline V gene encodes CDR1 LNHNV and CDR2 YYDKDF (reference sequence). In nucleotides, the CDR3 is TGTGCCACCAGCGGGGGACAGGGGGGAGAGACCCAGTACTTC. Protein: CATSGGQGGETQYF. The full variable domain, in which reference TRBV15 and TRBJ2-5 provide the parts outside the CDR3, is DAMVIQNPRYQVTQFGKPVTLSCSQTLNHNVMYWYQQKSSQAPKLLFHYYDKDFNNEADTPDNFQSRRPNTSFCFLDIRSPGLGDTAMYLCATSGGQGGETQYFGPGTRLLVL.

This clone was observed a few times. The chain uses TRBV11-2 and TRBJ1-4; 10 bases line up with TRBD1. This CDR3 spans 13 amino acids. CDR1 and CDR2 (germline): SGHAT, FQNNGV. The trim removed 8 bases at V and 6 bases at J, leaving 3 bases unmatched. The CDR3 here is CASVGTGDEKLFF. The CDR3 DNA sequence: TGTGCCAGCGTCGGGACAGGGGATGAAAAACTGTTTTTT.

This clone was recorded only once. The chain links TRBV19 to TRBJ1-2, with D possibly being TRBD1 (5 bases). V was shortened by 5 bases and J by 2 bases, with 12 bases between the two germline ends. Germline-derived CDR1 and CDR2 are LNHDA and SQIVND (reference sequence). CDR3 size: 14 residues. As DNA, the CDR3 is TGTGCCAGTAGTTCGACGCGACAGAACTATGGCTACACCTTC. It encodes CASSSTRQNYGYTF.

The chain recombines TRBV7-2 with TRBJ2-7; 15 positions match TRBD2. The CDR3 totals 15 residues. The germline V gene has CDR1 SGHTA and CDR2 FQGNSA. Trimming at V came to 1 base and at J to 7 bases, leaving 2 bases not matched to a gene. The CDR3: CASSLGTSGGGEQYF. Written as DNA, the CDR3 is TGTGCCAGCAGCTTAGGGACTAGCGGGGGGGGAGAGCAGTACTTC.

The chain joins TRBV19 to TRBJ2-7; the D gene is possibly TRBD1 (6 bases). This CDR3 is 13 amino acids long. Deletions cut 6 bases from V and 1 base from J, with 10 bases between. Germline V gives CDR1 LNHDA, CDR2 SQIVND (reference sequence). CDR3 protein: CASSSQGSYEQYF. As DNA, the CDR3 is TGTGCCAGTAGCTCACAGGGTTCCTACGAGCAGTACTTC.

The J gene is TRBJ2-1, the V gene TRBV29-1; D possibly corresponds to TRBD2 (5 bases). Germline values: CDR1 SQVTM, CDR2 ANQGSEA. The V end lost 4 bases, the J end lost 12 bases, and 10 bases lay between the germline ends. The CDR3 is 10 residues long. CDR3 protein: CSVVGVGQFF. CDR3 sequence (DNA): TGCAGCGTTGTCGGGGTTGGGCAGTTCTTC.

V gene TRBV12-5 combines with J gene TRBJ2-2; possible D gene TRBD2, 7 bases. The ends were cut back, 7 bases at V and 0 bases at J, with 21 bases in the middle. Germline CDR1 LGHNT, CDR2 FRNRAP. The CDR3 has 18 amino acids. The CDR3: CASALGGERLANTGELFF. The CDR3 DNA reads TGTGCTAGTGCCCTAGGGGGGGAGAGACTAGCGAACACCGGGGAGCTGTTTTTT. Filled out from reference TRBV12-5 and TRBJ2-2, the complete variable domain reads DARVTQTPRHKVTEMGQEVTMRCQPILGHNTVFWYRQTMMQGLELLAYFRNRAPLDDSGMPKDRFSAEMPDATLATLKIQPSEPRDSAVYFCASALGGERLANTGELFFGEGSRLTVL.

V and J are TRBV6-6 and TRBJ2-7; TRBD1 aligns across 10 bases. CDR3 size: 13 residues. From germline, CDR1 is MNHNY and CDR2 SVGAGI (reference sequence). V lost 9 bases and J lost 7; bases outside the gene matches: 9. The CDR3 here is CASHRDRGGEQYF. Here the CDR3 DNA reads TGTGCCAGTCACCGGGACAGGGGTGGAGAGCAGTACTTC.

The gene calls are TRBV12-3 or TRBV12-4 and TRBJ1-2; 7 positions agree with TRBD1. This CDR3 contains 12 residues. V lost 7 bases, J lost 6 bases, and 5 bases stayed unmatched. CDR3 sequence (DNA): TGTGCCAGCATTCACCAGGGGGATGGCTACACCTTC. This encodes CASIHQGDGYTF.

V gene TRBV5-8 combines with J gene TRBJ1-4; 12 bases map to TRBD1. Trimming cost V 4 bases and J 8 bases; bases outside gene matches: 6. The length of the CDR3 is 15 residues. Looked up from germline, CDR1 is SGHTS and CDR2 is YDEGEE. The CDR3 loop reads CASSRGTGGSEKLFF. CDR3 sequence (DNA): TGTGCCAGCAGCCGAGGGACAGGGGGCAGCGAAAAACTGTTTTTT.

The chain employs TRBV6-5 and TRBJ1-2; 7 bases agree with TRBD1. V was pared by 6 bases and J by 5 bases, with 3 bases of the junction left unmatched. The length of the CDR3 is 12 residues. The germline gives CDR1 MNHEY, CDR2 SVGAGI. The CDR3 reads CASSGQVYGYTF. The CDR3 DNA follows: TGTGCCAGCAGCGGACAGGTTTATGGCTACACCTTC.

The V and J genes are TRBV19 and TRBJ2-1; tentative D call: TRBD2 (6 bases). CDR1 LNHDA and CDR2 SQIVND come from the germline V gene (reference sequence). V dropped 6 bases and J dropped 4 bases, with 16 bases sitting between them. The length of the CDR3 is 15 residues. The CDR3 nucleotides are TGTGCCAGTAGAACCAGGAGGGGCGGTTACAATGAGCAGTTCTTC. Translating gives CASRTRRGGYNEQFF.

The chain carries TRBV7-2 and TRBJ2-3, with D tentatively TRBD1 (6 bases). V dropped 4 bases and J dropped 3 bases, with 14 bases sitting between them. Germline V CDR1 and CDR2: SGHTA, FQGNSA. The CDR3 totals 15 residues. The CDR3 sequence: CASSSVSRGTDTQYF. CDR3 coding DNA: TGTGCCAGCAGCTCCGTGTCCAGGGGAACAGATACGCAGTATTTT.